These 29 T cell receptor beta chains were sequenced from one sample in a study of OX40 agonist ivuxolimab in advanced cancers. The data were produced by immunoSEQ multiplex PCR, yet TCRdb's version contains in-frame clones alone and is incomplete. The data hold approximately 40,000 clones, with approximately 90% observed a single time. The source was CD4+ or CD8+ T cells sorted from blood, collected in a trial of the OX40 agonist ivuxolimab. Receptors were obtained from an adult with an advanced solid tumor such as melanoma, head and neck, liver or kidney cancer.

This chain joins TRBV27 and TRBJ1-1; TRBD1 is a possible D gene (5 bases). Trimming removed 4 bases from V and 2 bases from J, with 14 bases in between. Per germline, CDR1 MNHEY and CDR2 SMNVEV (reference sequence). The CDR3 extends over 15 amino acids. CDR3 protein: CASSWGPSVNTEAFF. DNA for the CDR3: TGTGCCAGCAGTTGGGGACCGAGTGTTAACACTGAAGCTTTCTTT.

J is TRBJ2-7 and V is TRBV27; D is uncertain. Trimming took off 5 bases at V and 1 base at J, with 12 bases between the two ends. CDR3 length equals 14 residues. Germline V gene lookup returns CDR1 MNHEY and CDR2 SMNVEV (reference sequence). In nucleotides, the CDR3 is TGTGCCAGCAGTCGGGCAGGATATTCCTACGAGCAGTACTTC. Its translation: CASSRAGYSYEQYF.

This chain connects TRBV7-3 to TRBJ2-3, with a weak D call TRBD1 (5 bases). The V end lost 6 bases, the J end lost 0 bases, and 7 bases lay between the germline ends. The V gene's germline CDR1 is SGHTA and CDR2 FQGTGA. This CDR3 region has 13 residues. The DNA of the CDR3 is TGTGCCAGCAGGGCAGGGAGCACAGATACGCAGTATTTT. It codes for CASRAGSTDTQYF.

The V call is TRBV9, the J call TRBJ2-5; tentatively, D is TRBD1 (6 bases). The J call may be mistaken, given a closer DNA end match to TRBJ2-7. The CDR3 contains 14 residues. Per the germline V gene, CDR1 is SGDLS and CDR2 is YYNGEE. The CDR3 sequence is CASSSWDNSYEQYF. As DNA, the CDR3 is TGTGCCAGCAGCAGCTGGGACAATTCCTACGAGCAGTACTTC.

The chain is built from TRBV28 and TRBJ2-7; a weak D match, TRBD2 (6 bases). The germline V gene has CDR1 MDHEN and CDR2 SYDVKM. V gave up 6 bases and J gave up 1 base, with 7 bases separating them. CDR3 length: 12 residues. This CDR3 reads CASRGLSYEQYF. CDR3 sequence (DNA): TGTGCCAGCAGAGGACTATCCTACGAGCAGTACTTC.

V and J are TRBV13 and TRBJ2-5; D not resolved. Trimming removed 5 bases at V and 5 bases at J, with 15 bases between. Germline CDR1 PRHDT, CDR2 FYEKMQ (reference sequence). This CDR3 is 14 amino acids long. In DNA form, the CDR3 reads TGTGCCAGCAGCCCCCGACTTCCCCAGGAGACCCAGTACTTC. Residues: CASSPRLPQETQYF.

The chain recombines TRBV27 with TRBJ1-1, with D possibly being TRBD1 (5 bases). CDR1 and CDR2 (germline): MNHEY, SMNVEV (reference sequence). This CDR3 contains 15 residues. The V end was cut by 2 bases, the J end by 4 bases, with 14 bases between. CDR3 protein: CASSLEGWGLTEAFF. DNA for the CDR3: TGTGCCAGCAGTTTAGAAGGTTGGGGACTCACTGAAGCTTTCTTT.

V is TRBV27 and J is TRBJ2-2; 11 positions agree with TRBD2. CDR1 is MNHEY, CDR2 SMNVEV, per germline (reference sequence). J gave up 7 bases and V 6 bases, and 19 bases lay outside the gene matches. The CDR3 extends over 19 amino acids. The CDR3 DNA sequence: TGTGCCAGCAGCCAGCATCAGTTAGCGGGAGGGCCTTACCACGGGGAGCTGTTTTTT. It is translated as CASSQHQLAGGPYHGELFF.

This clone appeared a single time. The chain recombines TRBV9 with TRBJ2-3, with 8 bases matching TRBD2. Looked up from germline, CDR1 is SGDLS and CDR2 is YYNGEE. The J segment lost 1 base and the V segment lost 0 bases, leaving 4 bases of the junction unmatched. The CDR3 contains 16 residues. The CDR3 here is CASSVGETSGTDTQYF. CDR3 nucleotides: TGTGCCAGCAGCGTAGGTGAGACTAGCGGCACAGATACGCAGTATTTT.

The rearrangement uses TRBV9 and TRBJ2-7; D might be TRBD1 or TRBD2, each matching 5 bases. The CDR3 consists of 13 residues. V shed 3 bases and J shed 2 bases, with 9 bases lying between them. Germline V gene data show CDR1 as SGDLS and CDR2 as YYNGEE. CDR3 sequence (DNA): TGTGCCAGCAGCGCCGGGGACCCCTACGAGCAGTACTTC. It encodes CASSAGDPYEQYF.

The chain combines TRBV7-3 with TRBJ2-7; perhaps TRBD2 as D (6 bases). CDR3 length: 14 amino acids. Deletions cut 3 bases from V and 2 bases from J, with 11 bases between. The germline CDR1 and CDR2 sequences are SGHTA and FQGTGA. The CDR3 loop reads CASSLDYPPYEQYF. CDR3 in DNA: TGTGCCAGCAGCTTGGACTACCCACCCTACGAGCAGTACTTC.

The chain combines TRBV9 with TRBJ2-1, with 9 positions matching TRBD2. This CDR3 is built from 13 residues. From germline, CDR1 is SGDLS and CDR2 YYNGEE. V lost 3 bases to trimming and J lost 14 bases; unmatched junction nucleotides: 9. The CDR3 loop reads CASSDRLAERKFF. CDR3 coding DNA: TGTGCCAGCAGCGATAGACTAGCGGAAAGAAAGTTCTTC.

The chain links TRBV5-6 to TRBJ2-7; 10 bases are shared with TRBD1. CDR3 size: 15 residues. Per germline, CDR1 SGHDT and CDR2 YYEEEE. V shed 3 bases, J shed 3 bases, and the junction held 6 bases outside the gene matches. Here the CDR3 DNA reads TGTGCCAGCAGCTCAACGGACAGGGGGGGCTACGAGCAGTACTTC. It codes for CASSSTDRGGYEQYF.

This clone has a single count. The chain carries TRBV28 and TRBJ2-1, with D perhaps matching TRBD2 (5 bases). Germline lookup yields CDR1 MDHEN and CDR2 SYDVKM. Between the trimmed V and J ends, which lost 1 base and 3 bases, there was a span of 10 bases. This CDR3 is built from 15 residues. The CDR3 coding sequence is TGTGCCAGCAGTTTATTACAGCGGTACTACAATGAGCAGTTCTTC. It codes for CASSLLQRYYNEQFF.

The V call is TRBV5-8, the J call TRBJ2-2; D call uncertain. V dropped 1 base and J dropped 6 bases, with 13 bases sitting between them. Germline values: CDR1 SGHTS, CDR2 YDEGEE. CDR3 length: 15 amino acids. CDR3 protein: CASSLFQLPSGELFF. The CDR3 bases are TGTGCCAGCAGCTTGTTCCAGCTCCCGTCCGGGGAGCTGTTTTTT.

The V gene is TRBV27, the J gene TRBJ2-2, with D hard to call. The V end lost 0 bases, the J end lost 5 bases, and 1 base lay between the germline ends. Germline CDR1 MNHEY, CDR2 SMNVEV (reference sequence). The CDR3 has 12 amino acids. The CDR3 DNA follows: TGTGCCAGCAGTTTATCGACCGGGGAGCTGTTTTTT. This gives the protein CASSLSTGELFF.

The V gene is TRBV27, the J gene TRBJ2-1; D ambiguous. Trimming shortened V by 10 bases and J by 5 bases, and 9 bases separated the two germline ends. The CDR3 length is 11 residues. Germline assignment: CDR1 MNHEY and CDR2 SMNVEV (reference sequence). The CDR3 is CATNINNEQFF. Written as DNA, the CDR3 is TGTGCCACCAACATCAACAATGAGCAGTTCTTC.

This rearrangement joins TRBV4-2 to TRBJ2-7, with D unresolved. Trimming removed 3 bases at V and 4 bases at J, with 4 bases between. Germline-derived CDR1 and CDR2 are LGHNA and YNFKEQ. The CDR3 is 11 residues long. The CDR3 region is CASSQLYEQYF. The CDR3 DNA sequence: TGTGCCAGCAGCCAGTTGTACGAGCAGTACTTC.

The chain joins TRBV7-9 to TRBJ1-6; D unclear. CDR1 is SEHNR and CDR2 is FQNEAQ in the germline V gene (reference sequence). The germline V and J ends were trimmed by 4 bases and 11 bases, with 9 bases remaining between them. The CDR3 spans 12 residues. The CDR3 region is CASSSDATPLHF. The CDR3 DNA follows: TGTGCCAGCAGCTCAGACGCGACACCCCTCCACTTT.

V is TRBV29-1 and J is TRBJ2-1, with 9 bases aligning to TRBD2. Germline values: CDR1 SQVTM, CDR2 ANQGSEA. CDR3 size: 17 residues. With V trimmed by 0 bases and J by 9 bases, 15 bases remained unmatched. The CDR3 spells CSVEDLRLAGTVGEQFF. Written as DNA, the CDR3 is TGCAGCGTTGAAGATCTTCGGCTAGCGGGAACCGTGGGTGAGCAGTTCTTC.

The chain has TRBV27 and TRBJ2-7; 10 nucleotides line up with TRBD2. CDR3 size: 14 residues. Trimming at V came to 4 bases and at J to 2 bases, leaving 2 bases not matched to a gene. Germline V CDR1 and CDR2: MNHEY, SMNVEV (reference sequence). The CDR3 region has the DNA TGTGCCAGCAGTTCGGGACTAGCGACCTACGAGCAGTACTTC. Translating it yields CASSSGLATYEQYF.

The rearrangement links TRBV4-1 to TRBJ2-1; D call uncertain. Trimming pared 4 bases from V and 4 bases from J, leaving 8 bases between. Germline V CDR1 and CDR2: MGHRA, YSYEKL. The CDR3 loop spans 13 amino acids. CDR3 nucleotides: TGCGCCAGCAGCCCAACCCGATACAATGAGCAGTTCTTC. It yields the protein CASSPTRYNEQFF.

The CDR3 region is CASSRVQGRATGELFF. In nucleotides, the CDR3 is TGTGCCAGCAGTCGCGTACAGGGCAGGGCCACCGGGGAGCTGTTTTTT. The chain couples TRBV27 to TRBJ2-2; TRBD1 is a possible D gene (6 bases). The CDR3 consists of 16 residues. The germline gives CDR1 MNHEY, CDR2 SMNVEV (reference sequence). Trimming removed 5 bases at V and 4 bases at J, with 17 bases between.

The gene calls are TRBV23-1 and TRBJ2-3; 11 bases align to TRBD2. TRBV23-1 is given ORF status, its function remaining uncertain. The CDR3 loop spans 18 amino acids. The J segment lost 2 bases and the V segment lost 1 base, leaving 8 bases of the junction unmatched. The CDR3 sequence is CASSQWLTSGDHTDTQYF. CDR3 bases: TGCGCCAGCAGTCAATGGTTGACTAGCGGGGACCACACAGATACGCAGTATTTT.

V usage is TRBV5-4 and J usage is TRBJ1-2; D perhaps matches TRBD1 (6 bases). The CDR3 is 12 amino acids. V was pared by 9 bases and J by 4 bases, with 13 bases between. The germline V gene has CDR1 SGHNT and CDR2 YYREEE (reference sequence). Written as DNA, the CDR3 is TGTGCCACCCAACAGGGTAGCTATGGCTACACCTTC. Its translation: CATQQGSYGYTF. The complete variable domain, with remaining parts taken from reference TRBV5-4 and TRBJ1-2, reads ETGVTQSPTHLIKTRGQQVTLRCSSQSGHNTVSWYQQALGQGPQFIFQYYREEENGRGNFPPRFSGLQFPNYSSELNVNALELDDSALYLCATQQGSYGYTFGSGTRLTVV.

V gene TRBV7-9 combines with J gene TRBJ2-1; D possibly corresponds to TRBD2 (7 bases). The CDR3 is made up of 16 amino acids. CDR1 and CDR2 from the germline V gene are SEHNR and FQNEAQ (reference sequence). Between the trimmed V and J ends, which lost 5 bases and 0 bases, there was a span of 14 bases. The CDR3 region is CASSPGGGSSYNEQFF. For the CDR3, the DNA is TGTGCCAGCAGCCCGGGGGGCGGCAGCTCCTACAATGAGCAGTTCTTC.

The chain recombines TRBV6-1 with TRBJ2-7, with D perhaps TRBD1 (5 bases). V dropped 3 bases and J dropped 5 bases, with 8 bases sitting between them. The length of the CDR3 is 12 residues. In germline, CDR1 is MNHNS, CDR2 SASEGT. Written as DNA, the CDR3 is TGTGCCAGCAGTGACCAGGGTGACGAGCAGTACTTC. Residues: CASSDQGDEQYF.

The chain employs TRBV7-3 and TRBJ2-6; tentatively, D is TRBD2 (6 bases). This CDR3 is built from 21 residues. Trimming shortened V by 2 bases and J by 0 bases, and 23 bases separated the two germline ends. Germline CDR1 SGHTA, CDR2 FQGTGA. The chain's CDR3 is CASSLAGLGGSGSSGANVLTF. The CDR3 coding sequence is TGTGCCAGCAGCTTAGCAGGCCTCGGGGGTAGCGGAAGCTCTGGGGCCAACGTCCTGACTTTC. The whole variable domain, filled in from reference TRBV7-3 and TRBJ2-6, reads GAGVSQTPSNKVTEKGKYVELRCDPISGHTALYWYRQSLGQGPEFLIYFQGTGAADDSGLPNDRFFAVRPEGSVSTLKIQRTERGDSAVYLCASSLAGLGGSGSSGANVLTFGAGSRLTVL.

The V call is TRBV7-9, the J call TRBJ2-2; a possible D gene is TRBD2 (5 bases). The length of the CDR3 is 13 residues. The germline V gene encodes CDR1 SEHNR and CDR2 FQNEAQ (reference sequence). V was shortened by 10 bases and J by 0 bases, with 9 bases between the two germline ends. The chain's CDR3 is CANTRANTGELFF. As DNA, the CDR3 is TGTGCCAACACGAGGGCGAACACCGGGGAGCTGTTTTTT. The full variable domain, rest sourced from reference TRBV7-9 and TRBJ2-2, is DTGVSQNPRHKITKRGQNVTFRCDPISEHNRLYWYRQTLGQGPEFLTYFQNEAQLEKSRLLSDRFSAERPKGSFSTLEIQRTEQGDSAMYLCANTRANTGELFFGEGSRLTVL.